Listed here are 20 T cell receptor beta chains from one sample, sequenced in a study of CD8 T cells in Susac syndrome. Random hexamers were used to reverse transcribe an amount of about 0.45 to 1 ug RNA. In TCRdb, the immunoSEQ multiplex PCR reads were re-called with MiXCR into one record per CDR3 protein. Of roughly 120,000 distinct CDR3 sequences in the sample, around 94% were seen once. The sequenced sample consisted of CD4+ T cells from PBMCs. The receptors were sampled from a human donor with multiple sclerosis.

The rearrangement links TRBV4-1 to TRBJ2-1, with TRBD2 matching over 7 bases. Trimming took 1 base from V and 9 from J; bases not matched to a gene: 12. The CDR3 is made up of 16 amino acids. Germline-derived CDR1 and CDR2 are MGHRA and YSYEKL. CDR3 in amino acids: CASSQASGLEGTEQFF. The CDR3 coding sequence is TGCGCCAGCAGCCAAGCTAGCGGATTAGAGGGGACTGAGCAGTTCTTC.

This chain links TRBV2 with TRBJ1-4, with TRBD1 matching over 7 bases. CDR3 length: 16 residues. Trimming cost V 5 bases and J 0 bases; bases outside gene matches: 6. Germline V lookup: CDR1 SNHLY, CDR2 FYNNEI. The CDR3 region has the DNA TGTGCCAGCAGTTCTACAGGGGTTGCAACTAATGAAAAACTGTTTTTT. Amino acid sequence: CASSSTGVATNEKLFF.

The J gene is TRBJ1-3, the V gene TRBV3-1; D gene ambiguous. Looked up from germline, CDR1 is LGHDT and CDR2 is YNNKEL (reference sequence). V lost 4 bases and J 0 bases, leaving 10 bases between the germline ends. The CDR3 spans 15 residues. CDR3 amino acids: CASSPGSLSGNTIYF. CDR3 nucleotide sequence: TGTGCCAGCAGCCCCGGATCCCTCTCTGGAAACACCATATATTTT.

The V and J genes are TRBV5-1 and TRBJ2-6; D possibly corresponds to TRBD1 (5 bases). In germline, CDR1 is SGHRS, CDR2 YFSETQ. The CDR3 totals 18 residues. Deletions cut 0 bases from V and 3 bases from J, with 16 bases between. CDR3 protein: CASSLDRREPVGANVLTF. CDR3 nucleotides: TGCGCCAGCAGCTTGGACAGGCGTGAACCCGTTGGGGCCAACGTCCTGACTTTC.

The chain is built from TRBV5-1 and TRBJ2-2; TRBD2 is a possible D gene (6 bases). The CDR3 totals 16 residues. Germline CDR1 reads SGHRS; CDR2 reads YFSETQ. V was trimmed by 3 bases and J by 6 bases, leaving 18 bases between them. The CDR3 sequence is CASSSYSVRRAGELFF. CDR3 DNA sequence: TGCGCCAGCAGCTCGTATAGTGTCCGGAGGGCCGGGGAGCTGTTTTTT. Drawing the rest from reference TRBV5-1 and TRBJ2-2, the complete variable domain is KAGVTQTPRYLIKTRGQQVTLSCSPISGHRSVSWYQQTPGQGLQFLFEYFSETQRNKGNFPGRFSGRQFSNSRSEMNVSTLELGDSALYLCASSSYSVRRAGELFFGEGSRLTVL.

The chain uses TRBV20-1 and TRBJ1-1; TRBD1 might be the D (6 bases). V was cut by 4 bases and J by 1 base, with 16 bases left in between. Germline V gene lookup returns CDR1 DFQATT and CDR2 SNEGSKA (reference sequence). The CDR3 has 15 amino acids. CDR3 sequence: CSAIIPGHKNTEAFF. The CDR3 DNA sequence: TGCAGTGCTATTATACCGGGACACAAGAACACTGAAGCTTTCTTT.

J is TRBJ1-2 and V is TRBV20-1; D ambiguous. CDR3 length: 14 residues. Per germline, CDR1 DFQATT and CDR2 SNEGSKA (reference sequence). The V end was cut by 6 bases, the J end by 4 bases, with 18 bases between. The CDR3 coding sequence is TGCAGTGCCAACACAGCGGCGGTAGGCTATGGCTACACCTTC. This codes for CSANTAAVGYGYTF.

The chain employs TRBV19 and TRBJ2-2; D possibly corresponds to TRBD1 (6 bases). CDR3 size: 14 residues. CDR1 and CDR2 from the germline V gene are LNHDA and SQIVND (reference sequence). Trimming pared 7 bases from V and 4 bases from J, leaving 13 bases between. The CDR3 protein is CASTGVEGTGELFF. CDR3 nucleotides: TGTGCCAGTACAGGGGTTGAGGGCACCGGGGAGCTGTTTTTT.

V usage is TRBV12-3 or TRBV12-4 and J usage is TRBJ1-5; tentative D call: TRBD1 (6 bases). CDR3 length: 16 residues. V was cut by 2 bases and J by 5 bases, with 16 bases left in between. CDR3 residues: CASSLRRTGGHQPQHF. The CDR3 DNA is TGTGCCAGCAGTTTACGACGGACGGGGGGGCATCAGCCCCAGCATTTT.

CDR3 bases: TGTGCCAGCAGTCCGAGACTAGTCAATGCCGGGGAGCTGTTTTTT. Translation: CASSPRLVNAGELFF. V usage is TRBV6-5 and J usage is TRBJ2-2; D is perhaps TRBD2 (6 bases). The CDR3 has 15 residues. Germline V gene lookup returns CDR1 MNHEY and CDR2 SVGAGI. V was pared by 5 bases and J by 6 bases, with 16 bases between.

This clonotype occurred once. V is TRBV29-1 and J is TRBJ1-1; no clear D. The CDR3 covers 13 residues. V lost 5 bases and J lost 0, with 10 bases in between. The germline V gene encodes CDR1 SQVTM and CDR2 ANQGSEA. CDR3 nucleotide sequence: TGCAGCGTTCAGATTACTTTGAACACTGAAGCTTTCTTT. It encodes CSVQITLNTEAFF.

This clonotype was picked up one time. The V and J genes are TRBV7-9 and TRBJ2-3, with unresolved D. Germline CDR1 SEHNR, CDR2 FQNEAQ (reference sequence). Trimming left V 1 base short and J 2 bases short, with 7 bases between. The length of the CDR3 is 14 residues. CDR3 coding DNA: TGTGCCAGCAGCTTAGTGCAGTCCACAGATACGCAGTATTTT. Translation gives CASSLVQSTDTQYF.

CDR3 nucleotide sequence: TGTGCCTGGAGTAGGCCGGGACAGGGGACGATGAACACTGAAGCTTTCTTT. Amino acids: CAWSRPGQGTMNTEAFF. The rearrangement links TRBV30 to TRBJ1-1; 10 bases match TRBD1. This CDR3 spans 17 amino acids. With 2 bases clipped from V and 0 bases from J, the junction kept 9 bases outside the gene matches. Germline V lookup: CDR1 GTSNPN, CDR2 SVGIG (reference sequence). The full variable domain, rest sourced from reference TRBV30 and TRBJ1-1, is SQTIHQWPATLVQPVGSPLSLECTVEGTSNPNLYWYRQAAGRGLQLLFYSVGIGQISSEVPQNLSASRPQDRQFILSSKKLLLSDSGFYLCAWSRPGQGTMNTEAFFGQGTRLTVV.

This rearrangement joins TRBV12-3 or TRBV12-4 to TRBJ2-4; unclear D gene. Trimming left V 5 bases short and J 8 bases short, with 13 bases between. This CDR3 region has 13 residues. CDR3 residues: CASSLGPPYIQYF. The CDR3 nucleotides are TGTGCCAGCAGTCTCGGACCTCCTTACATTCAGTACTTC.

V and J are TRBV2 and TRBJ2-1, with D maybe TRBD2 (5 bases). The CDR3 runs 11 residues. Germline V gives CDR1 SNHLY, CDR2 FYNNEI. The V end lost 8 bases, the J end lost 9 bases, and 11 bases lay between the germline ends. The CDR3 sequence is CASHYGGEQFF. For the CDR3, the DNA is TGTGCCAGCCACTATGGAGGTGAGCAGTTCTTC.

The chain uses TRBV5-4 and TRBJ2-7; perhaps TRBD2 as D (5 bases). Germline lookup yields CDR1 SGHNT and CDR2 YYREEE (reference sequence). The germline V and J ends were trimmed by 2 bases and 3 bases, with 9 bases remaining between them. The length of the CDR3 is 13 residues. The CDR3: CASSFKAGYEQYF. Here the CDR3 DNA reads TGTGCCAGCAGCTTTAAGGCGGGCTACGAGCAGTACTTC.

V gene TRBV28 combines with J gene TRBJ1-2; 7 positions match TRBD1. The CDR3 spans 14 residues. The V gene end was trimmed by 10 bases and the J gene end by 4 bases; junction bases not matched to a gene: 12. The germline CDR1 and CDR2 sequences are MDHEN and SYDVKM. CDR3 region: CAISGTDNSYGYTF. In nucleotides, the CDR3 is TGTGCCATTTCCGGGACAGATAATTCCTATGGCTACACCTTC.

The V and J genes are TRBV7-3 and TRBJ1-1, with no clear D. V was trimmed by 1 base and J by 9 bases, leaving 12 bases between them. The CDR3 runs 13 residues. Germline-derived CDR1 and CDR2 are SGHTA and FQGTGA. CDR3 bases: TGTGCCAGCAGCTTAATAGATACTACACAAGCTTTCTTT. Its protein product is CASSLIDTTQAFF. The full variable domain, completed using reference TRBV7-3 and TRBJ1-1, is GAGVSQTPSNKVTEKGKYVELRCDPISGHTALYWYRQSLGQGPEFLIYFQGTGAADDSGLPNDRFFAVRPEGSVSTLKIQRTERGDSAVYLCASSLIDTTQAFFGQGTRLTVV.

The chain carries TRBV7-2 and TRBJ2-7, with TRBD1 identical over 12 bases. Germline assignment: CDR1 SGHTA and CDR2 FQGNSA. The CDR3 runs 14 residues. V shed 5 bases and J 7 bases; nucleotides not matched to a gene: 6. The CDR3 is CASSPRDRGREQYF. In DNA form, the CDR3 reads TGTGCCAGCAGCCCCCGGGACAGGGGGCGAGAGCAGTACTTC.

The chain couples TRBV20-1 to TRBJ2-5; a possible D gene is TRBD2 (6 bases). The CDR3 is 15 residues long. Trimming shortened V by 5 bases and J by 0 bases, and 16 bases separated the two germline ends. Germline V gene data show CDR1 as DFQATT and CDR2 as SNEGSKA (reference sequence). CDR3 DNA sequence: TGCAGTGCTGGCCGGGACTTTCCGTACCAAGAGACCCAGTACTTC. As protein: CSAGRDFPYQETQYF.